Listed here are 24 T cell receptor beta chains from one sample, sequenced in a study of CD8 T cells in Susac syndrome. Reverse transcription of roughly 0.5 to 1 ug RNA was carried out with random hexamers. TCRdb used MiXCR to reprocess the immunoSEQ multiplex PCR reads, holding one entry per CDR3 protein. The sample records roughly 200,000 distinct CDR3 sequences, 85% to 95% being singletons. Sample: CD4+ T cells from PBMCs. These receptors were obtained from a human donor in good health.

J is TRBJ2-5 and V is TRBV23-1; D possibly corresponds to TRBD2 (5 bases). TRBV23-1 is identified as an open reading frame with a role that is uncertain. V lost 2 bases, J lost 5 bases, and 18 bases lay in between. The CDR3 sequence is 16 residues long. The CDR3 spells CASSQVWHEGCETQYF. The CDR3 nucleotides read TGCGCCAGCAGTCAAGTCTGGCACGAGGGTTGCGAGACCCAGTACTTC.

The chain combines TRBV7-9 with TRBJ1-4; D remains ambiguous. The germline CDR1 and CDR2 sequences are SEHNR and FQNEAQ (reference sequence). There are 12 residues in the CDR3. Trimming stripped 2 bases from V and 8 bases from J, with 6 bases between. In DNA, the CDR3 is TGTGCCAGCAGCTTAAACGGCGAAAAACTGTTTTTT. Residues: CASSLNGEKLFF. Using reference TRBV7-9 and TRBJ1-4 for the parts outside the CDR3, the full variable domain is DTGVSQNPRHKITKRGQNVTFRCDPISEHNRLYWYRQTLGQGPEFLTYFQNEAQLEKSRLLSDRFSAERPKGSFSTLEIQRTEQGDSAMYLCASSLNGEKLFFGSGTQLSVL.

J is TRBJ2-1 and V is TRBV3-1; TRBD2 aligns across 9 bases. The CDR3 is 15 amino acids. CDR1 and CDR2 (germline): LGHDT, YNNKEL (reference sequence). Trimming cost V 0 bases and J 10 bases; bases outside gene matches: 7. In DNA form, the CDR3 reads TGTGCCAGCAGCCAAGATCTGCGGGAGGGCGGAGAGCAGTTCTTC. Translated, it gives CASSQDLREGGEQFF.

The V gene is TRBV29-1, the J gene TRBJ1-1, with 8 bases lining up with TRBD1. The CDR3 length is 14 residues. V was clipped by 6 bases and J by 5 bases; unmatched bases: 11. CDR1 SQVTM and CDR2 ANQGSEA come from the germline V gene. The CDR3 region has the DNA TGCAGCGTGTATCCCGGACAGGGTAATACTGAAGCTTTCTTT. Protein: CSVYPGQGNTEAFF.

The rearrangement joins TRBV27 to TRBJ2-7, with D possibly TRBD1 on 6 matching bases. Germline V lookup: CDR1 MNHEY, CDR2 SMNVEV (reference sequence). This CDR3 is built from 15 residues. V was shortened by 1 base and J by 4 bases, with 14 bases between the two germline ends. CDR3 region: CASSLFSDSGYEQYF. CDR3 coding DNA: TGTGCCAGCAGTTTATTTTCGGACAGTGGTTACGAGCAGTACTTC.

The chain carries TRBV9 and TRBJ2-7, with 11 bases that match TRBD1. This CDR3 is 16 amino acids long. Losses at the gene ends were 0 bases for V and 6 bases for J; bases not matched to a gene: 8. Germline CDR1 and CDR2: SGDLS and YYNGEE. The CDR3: CASSVAGDRGSLEQYF. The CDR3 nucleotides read TGTGCCAGCAGCGTAGCAGGGGACAGGGGGTCACTCGAGCAGTACTTC.

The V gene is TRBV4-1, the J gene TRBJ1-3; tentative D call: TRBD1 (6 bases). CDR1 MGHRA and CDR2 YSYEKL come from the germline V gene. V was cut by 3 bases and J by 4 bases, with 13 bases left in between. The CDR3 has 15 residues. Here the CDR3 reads CASSQFTGSGNTIYF. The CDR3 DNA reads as TGCGCCAGCAGCCAGTTTACAGGGTCCGGAAACACCATATATTTT.

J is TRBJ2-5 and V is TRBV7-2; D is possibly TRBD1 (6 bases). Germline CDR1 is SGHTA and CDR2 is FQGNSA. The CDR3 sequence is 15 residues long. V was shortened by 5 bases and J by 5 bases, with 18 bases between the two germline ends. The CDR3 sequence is CASSETGTLGETQYF. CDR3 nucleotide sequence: TGTGCCAGCAGCGAGACAGGAACACTTGGGGAGACCCAGTACTTC.

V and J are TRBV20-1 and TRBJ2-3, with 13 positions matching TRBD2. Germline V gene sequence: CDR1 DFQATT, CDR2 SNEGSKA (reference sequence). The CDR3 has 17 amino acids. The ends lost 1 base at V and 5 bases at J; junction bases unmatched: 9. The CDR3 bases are TGCAGTGCTAGAGCCTTTGGGACTAGCGGGGTCCAAGATACGCAGTATTTT. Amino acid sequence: CSARAFGTSGVQDTQYF.

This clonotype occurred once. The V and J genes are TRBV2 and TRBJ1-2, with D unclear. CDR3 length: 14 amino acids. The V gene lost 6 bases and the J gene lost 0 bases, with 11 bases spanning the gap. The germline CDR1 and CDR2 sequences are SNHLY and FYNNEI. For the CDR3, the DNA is TGTGCCAGCAGCCCAATGAGAGCTAACTATGGCTACACCTTC. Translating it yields CASSPMRANYGYTF.

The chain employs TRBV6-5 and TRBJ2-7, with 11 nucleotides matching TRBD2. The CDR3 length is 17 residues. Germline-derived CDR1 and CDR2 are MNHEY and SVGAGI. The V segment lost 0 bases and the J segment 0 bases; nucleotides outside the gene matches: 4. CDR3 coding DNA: TGTGCCAGCAGTTACTCTAGCGGGGGGGGGAGCTCCTACGAGCAGTACTTC. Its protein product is CASSYSSGGGSSYEQYF.

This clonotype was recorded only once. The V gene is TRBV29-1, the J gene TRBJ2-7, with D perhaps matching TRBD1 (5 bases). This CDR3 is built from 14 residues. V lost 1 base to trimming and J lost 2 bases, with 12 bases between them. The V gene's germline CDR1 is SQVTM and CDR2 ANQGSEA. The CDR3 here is CSVEVAGSPYEQYF. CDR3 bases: TGCAGCGTTGAAGTGGCAGGGTCCCCCTACGAGCAGTACTTC.

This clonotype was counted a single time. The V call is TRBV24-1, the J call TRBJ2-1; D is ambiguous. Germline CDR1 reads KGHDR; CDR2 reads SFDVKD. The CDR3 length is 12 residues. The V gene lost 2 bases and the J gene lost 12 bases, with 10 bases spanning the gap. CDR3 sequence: CATSDSQPAQFF. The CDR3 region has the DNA TGTGCCACCAGTGATTCTCAGCCGGCGCAGTTCTTC.

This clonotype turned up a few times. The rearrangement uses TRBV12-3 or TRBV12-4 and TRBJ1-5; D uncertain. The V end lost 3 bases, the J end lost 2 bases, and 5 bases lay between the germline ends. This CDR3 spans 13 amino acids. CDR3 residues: CASSFGGNQPQHF. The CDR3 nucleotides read TGTGCCAGCAGTTTTGGCGGCAATCAGCCCCAGCATTTT.

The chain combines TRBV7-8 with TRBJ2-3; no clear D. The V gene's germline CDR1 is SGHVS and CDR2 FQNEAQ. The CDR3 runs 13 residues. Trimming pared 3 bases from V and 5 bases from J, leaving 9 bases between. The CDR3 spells CASSFTEIDTQYF. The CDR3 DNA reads TGTGCCAGCAGCTTTACTGAGATAGATACGCAGTATTTT.

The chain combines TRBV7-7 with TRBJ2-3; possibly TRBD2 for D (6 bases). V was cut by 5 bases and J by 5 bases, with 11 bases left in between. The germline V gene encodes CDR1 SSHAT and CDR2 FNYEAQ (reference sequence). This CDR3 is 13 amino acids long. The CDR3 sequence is CASSPQGGDTQYF. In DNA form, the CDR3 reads TGTGCCAGCAGCCCCCAGGGAGGAGATACGCAGTATTTT.

This CDR3 is CSGYRANEAFF. The CDR3 DNA is TGCAGCGGCTACAGGGCCAATGAAGCTTTCTTT. The chain uses TRBV29-1 and TRBJ1-1, with D possibly being TRBD1 (6 bases). The CDR3 has 11 residues. With 7 bases removed from V and 7 bases from J, the gap between germline ends came to 13 bases. Germline loops: CDR1 SQVTM, CDR2 ANQGSEA.

The CDR3 coding sequence is TGTGCCTGGGATCGACAGGGCGGGGAGACCCAGTACTTC. Amino acids: CAWDRQGGETQYF. The chain is built from TRBV30 and TRBJ2-5; 7 nucleotides align to TRBD1. With V trimmed by 5 bases and J by 5 bases, 8 bases remained unmatched. The CDR3 extends over 13 amino acids. The germline V gene has CDR1 GTSNPN and CDR2 SVGIG (reference sequence).

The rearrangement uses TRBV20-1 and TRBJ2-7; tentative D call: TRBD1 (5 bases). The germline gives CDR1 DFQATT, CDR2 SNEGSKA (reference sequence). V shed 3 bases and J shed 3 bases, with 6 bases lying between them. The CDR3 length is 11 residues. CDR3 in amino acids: CSASRDYEQYF. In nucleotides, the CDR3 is TGCAGTGCTAGCAGGGACTACGAGCAGTACTTC.

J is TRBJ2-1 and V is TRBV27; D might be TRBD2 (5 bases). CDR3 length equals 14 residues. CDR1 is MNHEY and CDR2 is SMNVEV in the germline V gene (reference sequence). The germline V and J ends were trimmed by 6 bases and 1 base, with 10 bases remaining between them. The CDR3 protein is CASSSGRSYNEQFF. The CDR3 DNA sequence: TGTGCCAGCAGCTCGGGGAGATCCTACAATGAGCAGTTCTTC.

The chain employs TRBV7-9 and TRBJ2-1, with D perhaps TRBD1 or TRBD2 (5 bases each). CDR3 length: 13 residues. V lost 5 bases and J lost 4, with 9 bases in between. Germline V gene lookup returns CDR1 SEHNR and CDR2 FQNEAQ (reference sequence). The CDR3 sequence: CASSGGRYNEQFF. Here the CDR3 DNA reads TGTGCCAGCAGCGGGGGACGTTACAATGAGCAGTTCTTC.

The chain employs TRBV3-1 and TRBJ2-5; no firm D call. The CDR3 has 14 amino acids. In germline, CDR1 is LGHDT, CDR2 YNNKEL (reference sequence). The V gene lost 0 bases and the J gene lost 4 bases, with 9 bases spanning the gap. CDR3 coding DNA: TGTGCCAGCAGCCAAGATTATAGTGGAGAGACCCAGTACTTC. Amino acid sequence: CASSQDYSGETQYF.

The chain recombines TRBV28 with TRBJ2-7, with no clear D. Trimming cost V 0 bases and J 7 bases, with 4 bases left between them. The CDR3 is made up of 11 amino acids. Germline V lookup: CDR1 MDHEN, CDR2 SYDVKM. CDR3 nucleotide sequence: TGTGCCAGCAGTTTATGGGGAGAGCAGTACGTC. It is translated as CASSLWGEQYV.

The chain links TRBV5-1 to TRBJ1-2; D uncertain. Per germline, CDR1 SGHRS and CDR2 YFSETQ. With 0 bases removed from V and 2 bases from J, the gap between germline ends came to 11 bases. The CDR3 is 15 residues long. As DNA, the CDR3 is TGCGCCAGCAGCTTGGGTCACGACGGGAACTATGGCTACACCTTC. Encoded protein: CASSLGHDGNYGYTF. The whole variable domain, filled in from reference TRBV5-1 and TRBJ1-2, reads KAGVTQTPRYLIKTRGQQVTLSCSPISGHRSVSWYQQTPGQGLQFLFEYFSETQRNKGNFPGRFSGRQFSNSRSEMNVSTLELGDSALYLCASSLGHDGNYGYTFGSGTRLTVV.